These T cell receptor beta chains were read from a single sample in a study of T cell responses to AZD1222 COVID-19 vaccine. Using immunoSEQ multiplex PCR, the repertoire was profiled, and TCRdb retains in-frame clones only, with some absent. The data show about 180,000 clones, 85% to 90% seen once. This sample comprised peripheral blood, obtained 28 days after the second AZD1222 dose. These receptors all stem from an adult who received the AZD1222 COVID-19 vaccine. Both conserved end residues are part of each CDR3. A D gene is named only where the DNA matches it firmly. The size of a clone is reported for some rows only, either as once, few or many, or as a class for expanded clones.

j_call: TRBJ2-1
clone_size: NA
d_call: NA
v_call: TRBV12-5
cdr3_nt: TGTGCTAGTGGTTCGGGGACTGCTGACAATGAGCAGTTCTTC
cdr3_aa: CASGSGTADNEQFF

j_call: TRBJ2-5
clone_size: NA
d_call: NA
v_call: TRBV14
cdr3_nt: TGTGCCAGCAGCGTTCATCGGACTGGGGGATTCAAAGAGACCCAGTACTTC
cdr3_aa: CASSVHRTGGFKETQYF

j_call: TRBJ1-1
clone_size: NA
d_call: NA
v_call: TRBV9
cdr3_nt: TGTGCCAGCAGCGTAGGAGGCGGATCGGGCACTGAAGCTTTCTTT
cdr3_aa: CASSVGGGSGTEAFF

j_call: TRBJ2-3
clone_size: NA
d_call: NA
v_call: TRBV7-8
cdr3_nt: TGTGCCAGCAGCTTAACGGGTGCAGATACGCAGTATTTT
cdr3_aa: CASSLTGADTQYF

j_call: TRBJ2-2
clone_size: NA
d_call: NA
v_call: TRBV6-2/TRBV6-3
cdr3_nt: TGTGCCAGCACCCCTTCTACCGGGGAGCTGTTTTTT
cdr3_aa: CASTPSTGELFF

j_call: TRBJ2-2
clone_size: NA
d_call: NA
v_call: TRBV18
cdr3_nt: TGTGCCAGCTCACCAACCCAGAACACCGGGGAGCTGTTTTTT
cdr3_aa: CASSPTQNTGELFF

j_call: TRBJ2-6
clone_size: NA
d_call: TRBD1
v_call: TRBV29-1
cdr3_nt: TGCAGCGTTGAAGTGTCAGGGGGCCTCTCTGGGGCCAACGTCCTGACTTTC
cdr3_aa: CSVEVSGGLSGANVLTF

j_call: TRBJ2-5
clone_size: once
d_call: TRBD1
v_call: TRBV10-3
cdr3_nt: TGTGCCATCAGCTGGGACAGTGCTTCGAGAGAGACCCAGTACTTC
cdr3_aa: CAISWDSASRETQYF

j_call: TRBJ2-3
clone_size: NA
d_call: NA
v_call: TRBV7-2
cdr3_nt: TGTGCCAGCAGCTTAGCGGGGGCCACCACAGATACGCAGTATTTT
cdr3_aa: CASSLAGATTDTQYF

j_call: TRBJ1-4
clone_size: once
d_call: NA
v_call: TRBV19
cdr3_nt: TGTGCCAGTATCAAGGGGCAGCCTGGTGAAAAACTGTTTTTT
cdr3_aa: CASIKGQPGEKLFF

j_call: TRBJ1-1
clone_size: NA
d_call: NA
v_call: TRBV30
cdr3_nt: TGTGCCTGGAGTGGTTCAGAGGGGACGGCTGAAGCTTTCTTT
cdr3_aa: CAWSGSEGTAEAFF

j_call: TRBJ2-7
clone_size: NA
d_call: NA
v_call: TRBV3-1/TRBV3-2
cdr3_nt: TGTGCCAGCAGCCAAGAGCCCCACGTTTTCTACGAGCAGTACTTC
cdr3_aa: CASSQEPHVFYEQYF

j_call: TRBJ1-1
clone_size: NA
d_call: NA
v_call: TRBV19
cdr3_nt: TGTGCCAGTAGTACCGGACGGGGGCCGAACACTGAAGCTTTCTTT
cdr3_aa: CASSTGRGPNTEAFF

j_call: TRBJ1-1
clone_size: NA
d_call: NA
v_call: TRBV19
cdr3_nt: TGTGCCGCAACCGGACTTTTGTACGGTGAAGCTTTCTTT
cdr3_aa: CAATGLLYGEAFF

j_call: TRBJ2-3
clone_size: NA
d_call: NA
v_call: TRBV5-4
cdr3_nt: TGTGCCAGCAGCTTGGAAGGAAGAGATCCGTATTTT
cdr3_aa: CASSLEGRDPYF

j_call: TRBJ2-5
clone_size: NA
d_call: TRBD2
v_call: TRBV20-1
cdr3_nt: TGCAGTGCTAGTGGTAGCGGGGGGGCTCGGCATGAGACCCAGTACTTC
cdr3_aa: CSASGSGGARHETQYF

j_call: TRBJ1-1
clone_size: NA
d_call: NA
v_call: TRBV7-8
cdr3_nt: TGTGCCAGCAGCTTAGGTGTTCGGAACACTGAAGCTTTCTTT
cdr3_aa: CASSLGVRNTEAFF

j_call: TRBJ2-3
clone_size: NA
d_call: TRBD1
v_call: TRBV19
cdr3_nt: TGTGCCAGTAGCGACAGGGTGGAAGATACGCAGTATTTT
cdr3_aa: CASSDRVEDTQYF

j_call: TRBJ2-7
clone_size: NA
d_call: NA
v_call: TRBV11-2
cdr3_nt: TGTGCCAGCAGCTTAGCACTCAATGGGAATTACGAGCAGTACTTC
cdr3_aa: CASSLALNGNYEQYF

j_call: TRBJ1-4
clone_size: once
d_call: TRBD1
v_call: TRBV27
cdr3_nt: TGTGCCAGCAGTTGGGGGAACAGGGGGCGTCCCCCCACTAATGAAAAACTGTTTTTT
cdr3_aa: CASSWGNRGRPPTNEKLFF

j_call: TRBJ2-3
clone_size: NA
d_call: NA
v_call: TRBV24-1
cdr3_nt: TGTGCCACCAGTGATTTCCAGGATTCGCCATCGGGTTGGGTAGAATATACGCAGTATTTT
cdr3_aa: CATSDFQDSPSGWVEYTQYF

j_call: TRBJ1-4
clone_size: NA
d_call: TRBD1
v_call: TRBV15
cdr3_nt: TGTGCCACCAGCACTTTCGACAGGGAAAATGAAAAACTGTTTTTT
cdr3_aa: CATSTFDRENEKLFF

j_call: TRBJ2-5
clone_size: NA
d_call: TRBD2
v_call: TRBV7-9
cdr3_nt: TGTGCCAGCAGCTTCCAAGCGGGGGGGCCCGGGGCCCAGTACTTC
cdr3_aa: CASSFQAGGPGAQYF

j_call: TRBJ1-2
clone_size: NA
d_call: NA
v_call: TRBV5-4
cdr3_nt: TGTGCCAGCAGCTTGGCCCAGGGGCGTAACTATGGCTACACCTTC
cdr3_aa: CASSLAQGRNYGYTF

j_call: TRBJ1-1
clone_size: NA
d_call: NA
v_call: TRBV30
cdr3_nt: TGTGCCTGGAGTGCCTGGACAGCTGAAGCTTTCTTT
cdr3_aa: CAWSAWTAEAFF

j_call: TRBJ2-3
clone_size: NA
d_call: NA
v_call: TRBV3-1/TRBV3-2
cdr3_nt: TGTGCCAGCAGCCAAGACGCTATATCTAGCACAGATACGCAGTATTTT
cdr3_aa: CASSQDAISSTDTQYF

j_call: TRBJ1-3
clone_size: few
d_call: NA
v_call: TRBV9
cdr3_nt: TGTGCCAGCAGCGTAGCGTCAGACTCTGGAAACACCATATATTTT
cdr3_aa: CASSVASDSGNTIYF

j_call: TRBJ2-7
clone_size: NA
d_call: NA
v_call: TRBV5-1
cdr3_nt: TGCGCCAGCAGCTTGGCGGAGGGGGGGCCCTACGAGCAGTACTTC
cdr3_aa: CASSLAEGGPYEQYF

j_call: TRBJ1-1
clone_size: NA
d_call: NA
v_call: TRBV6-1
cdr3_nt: TGTGCCAGCAGTGAACCCGGTATGAACACTGAAGCTTTCTTT
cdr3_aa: CASSEPGMNTEAFF

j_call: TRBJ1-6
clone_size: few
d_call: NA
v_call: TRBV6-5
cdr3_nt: TGTGCCAGCAGCGGGGGGACGGCCAATTCACCCCTCCACTTT
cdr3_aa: CASSGGTANSPLHF

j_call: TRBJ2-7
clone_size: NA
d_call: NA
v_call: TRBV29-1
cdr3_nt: TGCAGCGTTGAAGACGGGGAGCAGTACTTC
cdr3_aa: CSVEDGEQYF

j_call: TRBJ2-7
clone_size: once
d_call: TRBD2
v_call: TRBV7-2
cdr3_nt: TGTGCCAGCAGCTTCCCCACTAGCGGGGGGGCCTACGAGCAGTACTTC
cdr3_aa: CASSFPTSGGAYEQYF

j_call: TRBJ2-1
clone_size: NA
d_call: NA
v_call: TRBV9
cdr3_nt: TGTGCCAGCAGCGCTCGGGACGAGGGGCTTGATGAGCAGTTCTTC
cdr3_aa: CASSARDEGLDEQFF

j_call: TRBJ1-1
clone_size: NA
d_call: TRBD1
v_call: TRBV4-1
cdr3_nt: TGCGCCAGCAGCCAAGACCCAGGGGGCAACTCGAACACTGAAGCTTTCTTT
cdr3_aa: CASSQDPGGNSNTEAFF

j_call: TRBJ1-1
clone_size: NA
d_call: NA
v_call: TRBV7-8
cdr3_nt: TGTGCCAGCAGCCGCCTAGGGGAGGGGACCACTGAAGCTTTCTTT
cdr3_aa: CASSRLGEGTTEAFF

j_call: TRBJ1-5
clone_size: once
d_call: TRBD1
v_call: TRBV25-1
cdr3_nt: TGTGCCAGCAGCCATTCAGGGGGGCACCAGCCCCAGCATTTT
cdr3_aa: CASSHSGGHQPQHF

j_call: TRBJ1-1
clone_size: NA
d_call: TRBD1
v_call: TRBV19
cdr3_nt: TGTGCCAGTAGTATTTCAGGGGGCGCCTTTTGGGCTTTCTTT
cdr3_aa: CASSISGGAFWAFF

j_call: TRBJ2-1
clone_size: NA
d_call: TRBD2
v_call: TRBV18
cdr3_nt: TGTGCCAGCTCACCCCTAACTTTCGGGGGGGGCAATAATGAGCAGTTCTTC
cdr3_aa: CASSPLTFGGGNNEQFF

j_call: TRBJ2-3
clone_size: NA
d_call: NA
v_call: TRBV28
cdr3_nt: TGTGCCAGCAGTTTGGGACGTAGCACAGATACGCAGTATTTT
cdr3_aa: CASSLGRSTDTQYF

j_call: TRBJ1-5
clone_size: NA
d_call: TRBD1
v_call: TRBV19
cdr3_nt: TGTGCCAGTAGTGCCCGGACAGGTAGCAATCAGCCCCAGCATTTT
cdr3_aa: CASSARTGSNQPQHF

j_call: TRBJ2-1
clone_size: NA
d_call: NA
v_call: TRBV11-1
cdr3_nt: TGTGCCAGCAGCTTCGAGTCCCAGGCCGGTAATGAGCAGTTCTTC
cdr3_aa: CASSFESQAGNEQFF

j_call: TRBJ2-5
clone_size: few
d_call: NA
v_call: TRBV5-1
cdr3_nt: TGCGCCAGCAGCCGGACAGACGGGGCCAACCAAGAGACCCAGTACTTC
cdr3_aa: CASSRTDGANQETQYF

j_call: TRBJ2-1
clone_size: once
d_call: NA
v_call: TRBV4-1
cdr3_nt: TGCGCCAGCAGCTCCCTGCCTTCGCAACAGTTCTTC
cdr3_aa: CASSSLPSQQFF

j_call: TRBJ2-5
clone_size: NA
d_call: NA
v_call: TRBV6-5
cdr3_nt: TGTGCCAGCAGTCCGACAGTAAAAGAGACCCAGTACTTC
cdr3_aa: CASSPTVKETQYF

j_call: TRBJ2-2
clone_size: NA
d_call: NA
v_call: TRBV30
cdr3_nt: TGTGCCTGGAGGTTACAGGGAGCTAACACCGGGGAGCTGTTTTTT
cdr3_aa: CAWRLQGANTGELFF

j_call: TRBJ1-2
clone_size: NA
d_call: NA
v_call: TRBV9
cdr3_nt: TGTGCCAGCAGGGGACCCACAGGAGTATATGGCTACACCTTC
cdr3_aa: CASRGPTGVYGYTF

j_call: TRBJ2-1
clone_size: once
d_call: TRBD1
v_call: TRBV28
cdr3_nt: TGTGCCAGCAGTTCCGACAGGGGATCCTACAATGAGCAGTTCTTC
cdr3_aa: CASSSDRGSYNEQFF